This T cell receptor beta chain was captured by sequencing in a study of T cell responses to AZD1222 COVID-19 vaccine. Study results and caveats: Spike-wide vaccine-associated CD4 TCRs dominated at 160-218 and 743-854. Females outnumbered males among donors, who were mostly white British; clonal diversity was possibly underestimated. Spike-specific TCR breadth and depth were elevated following two AZD1222 doses.

Details on this clone: Its antigen is not known.

Generated by immunoSEQ multiplex PCR, the TCRdb table keeps only in-frame clones and is missing some. The sample has tens of thousands of clones, 85% to 90% seen once. Trimming removed 0 bases at V and 7 bases at J, with 12 bases between. Per germline, CDR1 MRHNA and CDR2 SNTAGT. There are 14 residues in the CDR3. The receptor was isolated from an adult in good health. The sample in question was peripheral blood, obtained on day 0 of MenACWY control vaccination. The gene calls are TRBV6-4 and TRBJ1-2; D unresolved. CDR3 residues: CASSDSSSRGGYTF. DNA for the CDR3: TGTGCCAGCAGTGACTCTTCCTCCCGGGGTGGCTACACCTTC.